This T cell receptor (beta chain) came from a study of T cell changes during pregnancy in multiple sclerosis. Clones were read by immunoSEQ multiplex PCR, and TCRdb kept only the in-frame ones, dropping some. The sample records about 49,000 clones, roughly 92% being singletons. On this clone itself: A read error may produce the germline difference seen at one junction end.

This CDR3 comprises 11 residues. CDR1 is SEHNR, CDR2 FQNEAQ, per germline (reference sequence). The V gene is TRBV7-9, the J gene TRBJ2-1, with D perhaps matching TRBD2 (6 bases). Specimen: CD8+ T cells from peripheral blood mononuclear cells, collected before pregnancy. The receptor's source is a female donor with multiple sclerosis, enrolled in a pregnancy study. CDR3 sequence: CASSLAGLKIF. CDR3 DNA: TGTGCCAGCAGCTTAGCGGGACTTAAAATCTTC.